This T cell receptor (beta chain) was identified during a study of human T cells and chemical hapten exposure. Study details: Sensitizing treatment utilized 2% DPC over a 2 cm by 2 cm portion of upper inner arm skin. Per-sample TCR yield variability stemmed mainly from small pooled library volume differences.

This clonotype was recorded at least ten times. Its antigen is not identified. Notes on the study in general: As the donors had alopecia, their immune response may differ from healthy people's.

Using its own MiXCR run on the RACE reads, TCRdb lists one record per CDR3 protein. The sample comprises about 120,000 distinct CDR3 sequences, about 13% of which are singletons, and about 3% rests with the top ten. Documented time point: pre-sensitization, week 0. Treatment in this sample: therapeutic diphenylcyclopropenone sensitization with weekly scalp DPC. The template was total RNA from unfractionated whole blood. This receptor was identified in a woman aged 18-29 years with alopecia areata. Some clones in this sample may be carry-over from other donors' samples. Specimen: whole blood, collected in connection with sensitization to the hapten diphenylcyclopropenone (DPC).

CDR3 nucleotide sequence: TGCAGTGCCAGACGGGCAGGGTACGGCAATCAGCCCCAGCATTTT. Its protein product is CSARRAGYGNQPQHF. The chain recombines TRBV20-1 with TRBJ1-5; tentative D call: TRBD1 (5 bases). Trimming shortened V by 6 bases and J by 2 bases, and 17 bases separated the two germline ends. The CDR3 extends over 15 amino acids. CDR1 is DFQATT and CDR2 is SNEGSKA in the germline V gene (reference sequence).